The entry below describes one T cell receptor (beta chain). Sequenced by immunoSEQ multiplex PCR; TCRdb stores in-frame clones only, minus some. The table records more than 150,000 clones, approximately 86% of them present only once. This CDR3 comprises 13 residues. V shed 6 bases and J shed 7 bases, with 12 bases lying between them. Germline V gene data show CDR1 as SGHTA and CDR2 as FQGTGA. This sample is part of a study of blood T cell repertoires in COVID-19. The clonotype originates from a middle-aged man with active or convalescent COVID-19. Sequencing was performed on peripheral blood. The chain carries TRBV7-3 and TRBJ2-2, with D maybe TRBD2 (5 bases). The CDR3 DNA is TGTGCCAGCAGAACAACAGCGGACGGGGAGCTGTTTTTT. This encodes CASRTTADGELFF.